This entry features one T cell receptor (beta chain) sequence. Sequencing was performed with immunoSEQ multiplex PCR; in TCRdb, only in-frame clones are kept and a portion is missing. The top ten hold under 1.5% of the sample, which has about 58,000 clones, approximately 90% seen once. This sample is drawn from a study of blood T cell repertoires in COVID-19. Study details: There were acute and convalescent COVID-19 samples, and they came from the United States, Italy and Spain.

CDR3 size: 14 residues. The germline V gene encodes CDR1 MDHEN and CDR2 SYDVKM. V gave up 7 bases and J gave up 5 bases; unmatched junction bases: 7. The chain recombines TRBV28 with TRBJ2-1, with 8 bases fitting TRBD2. The receptor's source is a man aged 55 to 70 with acute or convalescent COVID-19. The sequencing sample was made of peripheral blood. The DNA of the CDR3 is TGTGCCAGCAAGGCAAGCGGGAGTAACAATGAGCAGTTCTTC. This translates into CASKASGSNNEQFF.